These 30 T cell receptor beta chains were sequenced from one sample in a study of cytomegalovirus exposure and HLA in healthy donors. The assay was immunoSEQ multiplex PCR, and TCRdb's table has in-frame clones only and misses some. The sample consists of 55,000 to 65,000 clones, roughly 94% of them appearing once. Material for sequencing was PBMCs. The receptors shown here come from a woman aged 18-29 years in good health and CMV-seropositive.

The chain couples TRBV7-2 to TRBJ2-1; 8 bases fit TRBD2. Unmatched junction bases numbered 8, after V lost 3 bases and J lost 10 bases. The CDR3 spans 14 residues. Germline CDR1 SGHTA, CDR2 FQGNSA. CDR3 DNA sequence: TGTGCCAGCAGCTTTGGCGGGGGGCGCACGGAGCAGTTCTTC. Translation gives CASSFGGGRTEQFF. The whole variable domain, remainder taken from reference TRBV7-2 and TRBJ2-1, is GAGVSQSPSNKVTEKGKDVELRCDPISGHTALYWYRQSLGQGLEFLIYFQGNSAPDKSGLPSDRFSAERTGGSVSTLTIQRTQQEDSAVYLCASSFGGGRTEQFFGPGTRLTVL.

This clone is a singleton in its sample. This chain connects TRBV6-5 to TRBJ1-3; D uncertain. The V gene lost 2 bases and the J gene lost 3 bases, with 8 bases spanning the gap. From germline, CDR1 is MNHEY and CDR2 SVGAGI. CDR3 size: 14 residues. The CDR3 coding sequence is TGTGCCAGCAGTTACAGAGGGCGTGGAAACACCATATATTTT. Residues: CASSYRGRGNTIYF.

The chain employs TRBV9 and TRBJ1-4; TRBD1 is a possible D gene (6 bases). The germline V gene has CDR1 SGDLS and CDR2 YYNGEE. The CDR3 has 15 amino acids. Trimming took 3 bases from V and 0 from J, leaving 9 bases between them. The CDR3 DNA reads as TGTGCCAGCAGCGGGACAGTCGCAACTAATGAAAAACTGTTTTTT. It encodes CASSGTVATNEKLFF.

The chain recombines TRBV19 with TRBJ1-4; maybe TRBD1 (5 bases). V was trimmed by 8 bases and J by 8 bases, leaving 15 bases between them. The germline V gene has CDR1 LNHDA and CDR2 SQIVND (reference sequence). The CDR3 sequence is 13 residues long. CDR3 sequence reads: CASLGTWGEKLFF. The DNA for the CDR3 is TGTGCCAGTCTAGGGACTTGGGGAGAAAAACTGTTTTTT. Full variable domain (rest looked up from reference TRBV19 and TRBJ1-4): DGGITQSPKYLFRKEGQNVTLSCEQNLNHDAMYWYRQDPGQGLRLIYYSQIVNDFQKGDIAEGYSVSREKKESFPLTVTSAQKNPTAFYLCASLGTWGEKLFFGSGTQLSVL.

The gene calls are TRBV6-1 and TRBJ2-7, with D unresolved. The CDR3 sequence is 12 residues long. Trimming pared 2 bases from V and 7 bases from J, leaving 9 bases between. Germline values: CDR1 MNHNS, CDR2 SASEGT. CDR3 coding DNA: TGTGCCAGCAGTGAACGAGGCGTGGAGCAGTACTTC. Translated, it gives CASSERGVEQYF.

The chain has TRBV10-3 and TRBJ1-5, with D possibly being TRBD1 (6 bases). The CDR3 is 13 amino acids. The germline V gene has CDR1 ENHRY and CDR2 SYGVKD. V gave up 9 bases and J gave up 10 bases, with 19 bases separating them. The CDR3 DNA reads as TGTGCCATTGGGGCAGGGGAATCGCATCCCCAGCATTTT. Encoded protein: CAIGAGESHPQHF.

This clone was seen only a few times. CDR3 region: CATPTGASGGSTSTDTQYF. The CDR3 DNA sequence: TGTGCCACCCCCACCGGGGCTAGCGGGGGGTCTACAAGCACAGATACGCAGTATTTT. This rearrangement joins TRBV2 to TRBJ2-3; TRBD2 agrees at 11 bases. The germline V gene encodes CDR1 SNHLY and CDR2 FYNNEI. The ends lost 10 bases at V and 0 bases at J; junction bases unmatched: 18. This CDR3 contains 19 residues.

The V gene is TRBV9, the J gene TRBJ2-7; possibly TRBD1 for D (5 bases). Trimming stripped 3 bases from V and 2 bases from J, with 12 bases between. Germline loops: CDR1 SGDLS, CDR2 YYNGEE. There are 14 residues in the CDR3. In nucleotides, the CDR3 is TGTGCCAGCAGCGCCTCGGTAGGGGCCTACGAGCAGTACTTC. This sequence encodes CASSASVGAYEQYF.

The chain couples TRBV7-3 to TRBJ2-5; 9 nucleotides align to TRBD1. CDR1 and CDR2 from the germline V gene are SGHTA and FQGTGA. Trimming cost V 5 bases and J 4 bases; bases outside gene matches: 8. This CDR3 spans 15 amino acids. CDR3: CASSPGTGFPETQYF. CDR3 DNA: TGTGCCAGCAGCCCCGGGACAGGGTTTCCAGAGACCCAGTACTTC. Combining the CDR3 with reference TRBV7-3 and TRBJ2-5 gives the whole variable domain GAGVSQTPSNKVTEKGKYVELRCDPISGHTALYWYRQSLGQGPEFLIYFQGTGAADDSGLPNDRFFAVRPEGSVSTLKIQRTERGDSAVYLCASSPGTGFPETQYFGPGTRLLVL.

The chain has TRBV7-2 and TRBJ1-2; 7 bases fit TRBD1. Germline lookup yields CDR1 SGHTA and CDR2 FQGNSA. Unmatched junction bases numbered 6, after V lost 5 bases and J lost 3 bases. The CDR3 runs 14 residues. The chain's CDR3 is CASSPQGSYYGYTF. Here the CDR3 DNA reads TGTGCCAGCAGCCCACAGGGGAGCTACTATGGCTACACCTTC.

The rearrangement joins TRBV14 to TRBJ2-7, with 9 bases lining up with TRBD1. Germline values: CDR1 SGHDN, CDR2 FVKESK. CDR3 length: 18 amino acids. Trimming removed 4 bases from V and 6 bases from J; junction bases left unmatched: 19. CDR3 sequence (DNA): TGTGCCAGCAGCCTCACTTACTCCGGGACAGGGACTCCTTTCGAGCAGTACTTC. This translates into CASSLTYSGTGTPFEQYF.

The V gene is TRBV18, the J gene TRBJ1-1; D possibly corresponds to TRBD1 (6 bases). This CDR3 is 15 amino acids long. V was shortened by 6 bases and J by 5 bases, with 19 bases between the two germline ends. The germline V gene encodes CDR1 KGHSH and CDR2 LQKENI. The CDR3: CASSPARGGGTEAFF. CDR3 sequence (DNA): TGTGCCAGCTCCCCTGCCCGAGGGGGGGGGACTGAAGCTTTCTTT.

V gene TRBV11-2 combines with J gene TRBJ1-2; 8 bases fit TRBD1. V lost 2 bases to trimming and J lost 10 bases; unmatched junction nucleotides: 3. This CDR3 is built from 12 residues. Per germline, CDR1 SGHAT and CDR2 FQNNGV. CDR3: CASSLMDRAYTF. The CDR3 DNA is TGTGCCAGCAGCTTAATGGACAGGGCCTACACCTTC.

CDR3 residues: CASSQDTPTGAGGSYEQYF. The CDR3 DNA reads TGTGCCAGCAGCCAAGACACCCCTACGGGAGCGGGGGGCTCCTACGAGCAGTACTTC. The chain carries TRBV4-2 and TRBJ2-7; 9 positions agree with TRBD2. This CDR3 is built from 19 residues. Per germline, CDR1 LGHNA and CDR2 YNFKEQ. The V segment lost 0 bases and the J segment 0 bases; nucleotides outside the gene matches: 12.

This rearrangement joins TRBV27 to TRBJ2-3; 7 nucleotides agree with TRBD1. Trimming cost V 7 bases and J 2 bases; bases outside gene matches: 15. Germline V CDR1 and CDR2: MNHEY, SMNVEV (reference sequence). This CDR3 comprises 17 residues. CDR3 in DNA: TGTGCCAGCAAAAAGCACCGGGACAGTTTCCTCACAGATACGCAGTATTTT. Translated: CASKKHRDSFLTDTQYF.

This chain uses TRBV18 with TRBJ2-7; 10 bases fit TRBD2. Per the germline V gene, CDR1 is KGHSH and CDR2 is LQKENI. The trim removed 2 bases at V and 5 bases at J, leaving 9 bases unmatched. The CDR3 is 16 residues long. CDR3 sequence: CASSPGGLAREDEQYF. CDR3 nucleotides: TGTGCCAGCTCACCAGGGGGACTAGCGAGAGAAGACGAGCAGTACTTC.

CDR3 nucleotides: TGCGCCAGCAGCTTGGATACTAGCGGGTATACGCAGTATTTT. Its protein product is CASSLDTSGYTQYF. The rearrangement links TRBV5-1 to TRBJ2-3, with 9 nucleotides matching TRBD2. Germline CDR1 is SGHRS and CDR2 is YFSETQ. The trim removed 0 bases at V and 7 bases at J, leaving 3 bases unmatched. The CDR3 runs 14 residues.

J is TRBJ2-1 and V is TRBV2; 8 positions match TRBD2. The CDR3 runs to 14 residues. Trimming at V came to 4 bases and at J to 5 bases, leaving 4 bases not matched to a gene. The V gene's germline CDR1 is SNHLY and CDR2 FYNNEI. CDR3 sequence (DNA): TGTGCCAGCAGTGGGCGGGAGGTCGACAATGAGCAGTTCTTC. It specifies CASSGREVDNEQFF. The variable domain in full, with the rest retrieved from reference TRBV2 and TRBJ2-1, is EPEVTQTPSHQVTQMGQEVILRCVPISNHLYFYWYRQILGQKVEFLVSFYNNEISEKSEIFDDQFSVERPDGSNFTLKIRSTKLEDSAMYFCASSGREVDNEQFFGPGTRLTVL.

This sequence joins TRBV5-4 and TRBJ2-2; possibly TRBD2 for D (6 bases). This CDR3 has 15 amino acids. CDR1 and CDR2 from the germline V gene are SGHNT and YYREEE (reference sequence). V was cut by 1 base and J by 2 bases, with 9 bases left in between. The chain's CDR3 is CASSLMGTNTGELFF. The CDR3 nucleotides are TGTGCCAGCAGCTTGATGGGGACTAACACCGGGGAGCTGTTTTTT.

The chain combines TRBV6-5 with TRBJ1-1, with D possibly TRBD1 on 6 matching bases. The CDR3 spans 14 residues. Germline V gene data show CDR1 as MNHEY and CDR2 as SVGAGI. The V end lost 2 bases, the J end lost 1 base, and 8 bases lay between the germline ends. The CDR3 nucleotides are TGTGCCAGCAGTTACAAACAGGGGAACACTGAAGCTTTCTTT. Protein: CASSYKQGNTEAFF.

The chain employs TRBV9 and TRBJ1-2; a possible D gene is TRBD1 (6 bases). CDR3 size: 16 residues. The germline V gene has CDR1 SGDLS and CDR2 YYNGEE. V dropped 0 bases and J dropped 2 bases, with 14 bases sitting between them. The CDR3 here is CASSVEGDPGNYGYTF. Written as DNA, the CDR3 is TGTGCCAGCAGCGTAGAGGGGGACCCCGGGAACTATGGCTACACCTTC.

The V and J genes are TRBV6-1 and TRBJ2-1; D is ambiguous. V was trimmed by 2 bases and J by 4 bases, leaving 12 bases between them. Per germline, CDR1 MNHNS and CDR2 SASEGT. The CDR3 length is 15 residues. The CDR3 is CASSERVTLYNEQFF. The CDR3 DNA is TGTGCCAGCAGTGAACGGGTAACCCTATACAATGAGCAGTTCTTC.

V is TRBV19 and J is TRBJ2-2; tentative D call: TRBD1 (5 bases). The CDR3 sequence is 14 residues long. Germline CDR1 reads LNHDA; CDR2 reads SQIVND (reference sequence). Trimming pared 9 bases from V and 5 bases from J, leaving 16 bases between. The CDR3 sequence: CASLRGPGTGELFF. Written as DNA, the CDR3 is TGTGCCAGCTTAAGGGGCCCCGGGACCGGGGAGCTGTTTTTT.

The rearrangement links TRBV11-3 to TRBJ2-7; 8 bases line up with TRBD1. Germline V gives CDR1 SGHNT, CDR2 YENEEA. This CDR3 spans 13 amino acids. The V gene end was trimmed by 1 base and the J gene end by 5 bases; junction bases not matched to a gene: 1. The CDR3: CASSLATGDEQYF. As DNA, the CDR3 is TGTGCCAGCAGCTTAGCGACAGGGGACGAGCAGTACTTC.

The chain recombines TRBV6-1 with TRBJ1-2, with TRBD1 identical over 10 bases. Per the germline V gene, CDR1 is MNHNS and CDR2 is SASEGT. V gave up 1 base and J gave up 3 bases; unmatched junction bases: 2. This CDR3 spans 15 amino acids. DNA for the CDR3: TGTGCCAGCAGTGAAGGAGGGACAGGGGACTATGGCTACACCTTC. Translation gives CASSEGGTGDYGYTF.

This clone was seen just once. The chain joins TRBV11-2 to TRBJ2-3; no firm D call. The V end lost 6 bases, the J end lost 0 bases, and 19 bases lay between the germline ends. The CDR3 covers 17 residues. CDR1 and CDR2 (germline): SGHAT, FQNNGV. The CDR3 is CASRVWLSAASTDTQYF. CDR3 coding DNA: TGTGCCAGCAGAGTTTGGCTCTCCGCGGCTAGCACAGATACGCAGTATTTT.

The chain is built from TRBV15 and TRBJ1-4; 8 bases match TRBD1. The V and J ends lost 9 bases and 4 bases, in that order; junction bases with no gene match: 7. This CDR3 comprises 14 residues. Germline loops: CDR1 LNHNV, CDR2 YYDKDF (reference sequence). CDR3 residues: CATNPGQVNEKLFF. CDR3 nucleotides: TGTGCCACTAATCCGGGACAGGTTAATGAAAAACTGTTTTTT. Based on the CDR3 plus reference TRBV15 and TRBJ1-4, the full variable domain is DAMVIQNPRYQVTQFGKPVTLSCSQTLNHNVMYWYQQKSSQAPKLLFHYYDKDFNNEADTPDNFQSRRPNTSFCFLDIRSPGLGDTAMYLCATNPGQVNEKLFFGSGTQLSVL.

The CDR3 is CASRSGARNEQFF. CDR3 coding DNA: TGTGCCAGCAGGAGTGGGGCTAGGAATGAGCAGTTCTTC. V is TRBV2 and J is TRBJ2-1; possible D gene TRBD1, 5 bases. Germline CDR1 SNHLY, CDR2 FYNNEI. The CDR3 covers 13 residues. V lost 6 bases to trimming and J lost 7 bases, with 13 bases between them.

J is TRBJ1-4 and V is TRBV5-1, with TRBD1 matching over 8 bases. The V gene's germline CDR1 is SGHRS and CDR2 YFSETQ. The CDR3 is made up of 14 amino acids. V lost 2 bases, J lost 7 bases, and 4 bases stayed unmatched. As DNA, the CDR3 is TGCGCCAGCAGCTTCGGACAGGGCACTGAAAAACTGTTTTTT. This gives the protein CASSFGQGTEKLFF.

CDR3 nucleotide sequence: TGTGCCAGCTCACCCAGCGGGGGACAGGGCGGCTACACCTTC. Its translation: CASSPSGGQGGYTF. The chain couples TRBV18 to TRBJ1-2; 9 bases are shared with TRBD1. The CDR3 length is 14 residues. The junction had 7 bases not matched to a gene; V was cut back by 3 bases and J by 8 bases. Looked up from germline, CDR1 is KGHSH and CDR2 is LQKENI.